This T cell receptor (beta chain) was sequenced during a study of neurological immune-mediated disorders. The V and J ends lost 2 bases and 13 bases respectively, with 18 bases between them. This CDR3 comprises 13 residues. The germline gives CDR1 MNHEY, CDR2 SVGEGT. This clonotype was detected ten times or more. TCRdb reprocessed the 5' RACE reads with MiXCR, giving one entry per CDR3 protein. This sample has roughly 65,000 distinct CDR3 sequences, with 4.1% found just once. The chain employs TRBV6-2 or TRBV6-3 and TRBJ2-7; D may be TRBD1 or TRBD2 (6 bases each). This sequence was found in a man in his forties or fifties with multiple sclerosis. What was sequenced was PBMCs. DNA for the CDR3: TGTGCCAGCAGTTACGTCGCCCGGGGGCCTTTTTACTTC. This translates into CASSYVARGPFYF.